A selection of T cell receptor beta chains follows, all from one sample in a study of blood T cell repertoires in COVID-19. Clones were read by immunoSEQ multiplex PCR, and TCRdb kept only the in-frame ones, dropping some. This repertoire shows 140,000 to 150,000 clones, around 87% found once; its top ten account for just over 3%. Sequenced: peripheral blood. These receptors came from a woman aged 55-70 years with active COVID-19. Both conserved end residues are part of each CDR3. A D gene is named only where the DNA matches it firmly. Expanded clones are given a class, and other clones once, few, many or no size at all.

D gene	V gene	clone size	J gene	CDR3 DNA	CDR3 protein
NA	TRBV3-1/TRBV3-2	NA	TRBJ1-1	TGTGCCAGCAGCCAAGATAATGGGGGCGGCACTGAAGCTTTCTTT	CASSQDNGGGTEAFF
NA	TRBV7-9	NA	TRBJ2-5	TGTGCCAGCAGCTTCAAGGGGGGGACAATAGAGACCCAGTACTTC	CASSFKGGTIETQYF
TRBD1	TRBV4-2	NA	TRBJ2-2	TGTGCCAGCAGCCAAGGGCAAAGACGGGGACAGGGGGCAACCGGGGAGCTGTTTTTT	CASSQGQRRGQGATGELFF
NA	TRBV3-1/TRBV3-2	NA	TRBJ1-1	TGTGCCAGCAGCCATGGAGGGGTTGAAGCTTTCTTT	CASSHGGVEAFF
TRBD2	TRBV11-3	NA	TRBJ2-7	TGTGCCAGCAGCTTGGGGAGGGGAAGGTCCTACGAGCAGTACTTC	CASSLGRGRSYEQYF
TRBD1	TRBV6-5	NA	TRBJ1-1	TGTGCCAGCAGTCGTACCGGGACAGATAACACTGAAGCTTTCTTT	CASSRTGTDNTEAFF
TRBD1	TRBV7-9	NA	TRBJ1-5	TGTGCCAGCAGCTTAGCAGGACAGGGGGCGAGCAATCAGCCCCAGCATTTT	CASSLAGQGASNQPQHF
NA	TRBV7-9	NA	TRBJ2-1	TGTGCCAGCAGCCCCCGTCGAGTCCCGAGCTCCTACAATGAGCAGTTCTTC	CASSPRRVPSSYNEQFF
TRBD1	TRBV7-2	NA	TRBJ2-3	TGTGCCAGCAGCTTAGGGACAGGGATCTTTGATACGCAGTATTTT	CASSLGTGIFDTQYF
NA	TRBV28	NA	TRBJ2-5	TGTGCCAGCAGTTTCGGTGGAGCGGACCAAGAGACCCAGTACTTC	CASSFGGADQETQYF
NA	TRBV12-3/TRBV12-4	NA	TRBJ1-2	TGTGCCAGCACCGCAGGGTACACCTTC	CASTAGYTF
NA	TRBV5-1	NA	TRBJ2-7	TGCGCCAGCAGCTTGGTCCCCTCTCCGGACGAGCAGTACTTC	CASSLVPSPDEQYF
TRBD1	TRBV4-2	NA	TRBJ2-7	TGTGCCAGCAGCCAGGCACCAGGGGGCCCCGAGCAGTACTTC	CASSQAPGGPEQYF
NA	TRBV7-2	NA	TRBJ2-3	TGTGCCAGCAGCGGTGGGATGCGGGCAGATACGCAGTATTTT	CASSGGMRADTQYF
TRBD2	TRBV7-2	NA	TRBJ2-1	TGTGCCAGCAGCTTAGCGACTAGCGGGAGTGGTGGCAATGAGCAGTTCTTC	CASSLATSGSGGNEQFF
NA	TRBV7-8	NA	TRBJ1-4	TGTGCCAGCAGCTCGGTCCTTAATGAAAAACTGTTTTTT	CASSSVLNEKLFF
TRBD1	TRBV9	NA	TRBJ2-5	TGTGCCAGCAGCGCGGGAGGGACAGGGGCAGAGACCCAGTACTTC	CASSAGGTGAETQYF
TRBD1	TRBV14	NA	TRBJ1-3	TGTGCCAGCAGCCCTCGGACAGGCGGGATCATATATTTT	CASSPRTGGIIYF
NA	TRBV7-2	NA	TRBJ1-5	TGTGCCAGCAGCTCGAGTGGAGTACAGCCCCAGCATTTT	CASSSSGVQPQHF
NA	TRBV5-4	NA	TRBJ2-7	TGTGCCAGCAGCTTGGACACCCTCAAGCAGTACTTC	CASSLDTLKQYF
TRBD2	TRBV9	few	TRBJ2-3	TGTGCCAGCAGCGCTCCTAGCGGGAGGTACAGGGATACGCAGTATTTT	CASSAPSGRYRDTQYF